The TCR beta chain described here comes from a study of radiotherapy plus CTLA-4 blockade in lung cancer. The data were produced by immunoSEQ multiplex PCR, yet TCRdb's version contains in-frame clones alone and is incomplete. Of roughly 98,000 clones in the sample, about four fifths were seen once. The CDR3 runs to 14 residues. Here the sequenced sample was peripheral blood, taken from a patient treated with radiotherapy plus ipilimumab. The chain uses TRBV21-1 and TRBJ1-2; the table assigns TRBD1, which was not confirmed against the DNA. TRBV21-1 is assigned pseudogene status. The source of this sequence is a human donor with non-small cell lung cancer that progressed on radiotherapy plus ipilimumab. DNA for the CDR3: TGTGCCAGCAGCAAAGCTACAAGTGGCTGGGGCTACACCTTC. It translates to CASSKATSGWGYTF.